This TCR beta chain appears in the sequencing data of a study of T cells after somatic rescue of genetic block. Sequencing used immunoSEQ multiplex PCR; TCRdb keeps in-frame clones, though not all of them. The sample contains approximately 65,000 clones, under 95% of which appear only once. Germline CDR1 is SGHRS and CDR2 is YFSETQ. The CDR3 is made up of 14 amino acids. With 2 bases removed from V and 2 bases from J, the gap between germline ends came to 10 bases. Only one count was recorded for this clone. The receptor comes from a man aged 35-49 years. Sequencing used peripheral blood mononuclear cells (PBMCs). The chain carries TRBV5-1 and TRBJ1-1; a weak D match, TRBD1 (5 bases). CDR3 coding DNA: TGCGCCAGCAGCTTACGACAGATCAACACTGAAGCTTTCTTT. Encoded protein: CASSLRQINTEAFF.